The source of this T cell receptor (beta chain) is a study of blood T cell repertoires in COVID-19. Across the whole study: Sources were T cells, B-cell-depleted T cells, or PBMCs; the material itself was cDNA or gDNA.

Germline V gives CDR1 ENHRY, CDR2 SYGVKD. The CDR3 has 14 residues. Trimming at V came to 2 bases and at J to 5 bases, leaving 0 bases not matched to a gene. The table came from immunoSEQ multiplex PCR; TCRdb's copy has only in-frame clones and leaves some out. The profile shows about 300,000 clones, approximately 88% of them singletons. The chain recombines TRBV10-3 with TRBJ1-6; 7 bases agree with TRBD1. Specimen: peripheral blood. This clonotype was sampled from a man aged 18 to 30 with active or convalescent COVID-19. As DNA, the CDR3 is TGTGCCATCAGTGAGGGACAGGATAATTCACCCCTCCACTTT. This gives the protein CAISEGQDNSPLHF.